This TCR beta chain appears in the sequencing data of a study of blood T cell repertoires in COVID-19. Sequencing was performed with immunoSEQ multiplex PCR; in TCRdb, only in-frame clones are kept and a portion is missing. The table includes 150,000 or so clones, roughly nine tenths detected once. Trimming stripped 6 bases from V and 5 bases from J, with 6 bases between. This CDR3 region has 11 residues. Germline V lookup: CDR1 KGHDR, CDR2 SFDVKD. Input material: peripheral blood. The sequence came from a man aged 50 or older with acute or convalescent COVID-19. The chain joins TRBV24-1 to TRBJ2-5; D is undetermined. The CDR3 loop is CATSLYETQYF. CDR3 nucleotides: TGTGCCACCAGTCTCTATGAGACCCAGTACTTC.